Each of the 18 T cell receptor beta chains below was sequenced from the same sample in a study of early T cells in non-severe SARS-CoV-2 infection. TCRdb ran MiXCR on the 5' RACE reads and lists one entry per CDR3 protein. The table has more than 85,000 distinct CDR3 sequences, about 12% seen once; the top ten hold around 4%. Sequencing used whole blood, obtained at baseline. The receptors derive from an adult who was a healthcare worker with PCR-confirmed SARS-CoV-2 infection or an uninfected control (not recorded which).

This clonotype was counted a few times. The chain combines TRBV7-9 with TRBJ2-7, with 7 bases that match TRBD1. Trimming removed 3 bases from V and 1 base from J; junction bases left unmatched: 3. This CDR3 spans 14 amino acids. CDR1 and CDR2 from the germline V gene are SEHNR and FQNEAQ (reference sequence). The CDR3 DNA sequence: TGTGCCAGCAGCTTGGGGACAGCATCCTACGAGCAGTACTTC. Translating gives CASSLGTASYEQYF.

This chain links TRBV5-1 with TRBJ2-1, with 11 nucleotides matching TRBD2. The CDR3 is 13 residues long. Germline CDR1 and CDR2: SGHRS and YFSETQ. With 6 bases clipped from V and 7 bases from J, the junction kept 3 bases outside the gene matches. CDR3 sequence (DNA): TGCGCCAGCAACCCTAGCGGGGGGAATGAGCAGTTCTTC. Amino acid sequence: CASNPSGGNEQFF.

This clonotype was counted a few times. The rearrangement uses TRBV7-2 and TRBJ1-1; 11 bases line up with TRBD1. CDR3 size: 13 residues. J gave up 11 bases and V 5 bases, and 7 bases lay outside the gene matches. CDR1 is SGHTA, CDR2 FQGNSA, per germline. The CDR3 region has the DNA TGTGCCAGCAGCAGAGGGACAGGGGGTTCGGCTTTCTTT. It codes for CASSRGTGGSAFF.

Only a few counts were recorded for this clonotype. The chain combines TRBV2 with TRBJ2-5; D perhaps matches TRBD2 (5 bases). V was cut by 8 bases and J by 1 base, with 11 bases left in between. The CDR3 runs 13 residues. Germline V gene sequence: CDR1 SNHLY, CDR2 FYNNEI. The CDR3 DNA follows: TGTGCCAGCGGCGGAGGAAGCCAAGAGACCCAGTACTTC. Translation: CASGGGSQETQYF.

This rearrangement joins TRBV7-9 to TRBJ2-1, with D possibly TRBD1 on 5 matching bases. The germline V gene has CDR1 SEHNR and CDR2 FQNEAQ (reference sequence). The CDR3 runs 13 residues. Deletions cut 2 bases from V and 7 bases from J, with 9 bases between. The CDR3 reads CASSLYPGNEQFF. The CDR3 DNA reads as TGTGCCAGCAGCTTATATCCAGGGAATGAGCAGTTCTTC.

In the case of this clonotype: This may come from a read error, since a much larger clone is one base off. J is TRBJ1-5 and V is TRBV12-3 or TRBV12-4; D unresolved. The CDR3 loop spans 14 amino acids. CDR3 in amino acids: CTSSFSFANQPQHF. CDR3 DNA: TGTACCAGCAGTTTTTCTTTTGCTAATCAGCCCCAGCATTTT.

This chain joins TRBV3-1 and TRBJ1-6; D gene ambiguous. CDR3 length: 15 residues. Germline CDR1 and CDR2: LGHDT and YNNKEL (reference sequence). Deletions cut 5 bases from V and 0 bases from J, with 8 bases between. The CDR3 bases are TGTGCCAGCAGCTCCCGTAGCTCCTATAATTCACCCCTCCACTTT. It specifies CASSSRSSYNSPLHF.

This clonotype has a handful of counts. The chain employs TRBV7-8 and TRBJ1-5, with D hard to call. The germline CDR1 and CDR2 sequences are SGHVS and FQNEAQ. This CDR3 spans 12 amino acids. The V and J ends lost 4 bases and 5 bases respectively, with 6 bases between them. CDR3 sequence: CASSSRHQPQHF. For the CDR3, the DNA is TGTGCCAGCAGCTCTCGACATCAGCCCCAGCATTTT.

This clonotype was picked up a small number of times. J is TRBJ1-4 and V is TRBV7-2; D remains unclear. Trimming pared 7 bases from V and 4 bases from J, leaving 13 bases between. Per the germline V gene, CDR1 is SGHTA and CDR2 is FQGNSA. CDR3 size: 14 residues. This CDR3 is CASTPRVGNEKLFF. As DNA, the CDR3 is TGTGCCAGCACCCCGCGGGTCGGTAATGAAAAACTGTTTTTT. Using reference TRBV7-2 and TRBJ1-4 for the parts outside the CDR3, the full variable domain is GAGVSQSPSNKVTEKGKDVELRCDPISGHTALYWYRQSLGQGLEFLIYFQGNSAPDKSGLPSDRFSAERTGGSVSTLTIQRTQQEDSAVYLCASTPRVGNEKLFFGSGTQLSVL.

This chain connects TRBV21-1 to TRBJ2-7. TRBV21-1 is a pseudogene locus. The CDR3 is 16 amino acids. The CDR3 loop reads CASRNTREMDFYEQYF. CDR3 in DNA: TGTGCCAGCAGGAATACAAGGGAAATGGATTTCTACGAGCAGTACTTC.

This clonotype was found a few times. The chain couples TRBV6-5 to TRBJ1-1; a possible D gene is TRBD1 (6 bases). The CDR3 runs 16 residues. Germline V CDR1 and CDR2: MNHEY, SVGAGI. Trimming pared 1 base from V and 4 bases from J, leaving 16 bases between. The CDR3 nucleotides read TGTGCCAGCAGTTACTTAGGACAGTCGAGGGGCACTGAAGCTTTCTTT. Its translation is CASSYLGQSRGTEAFF.

This clonotype appeared a single time. The chain carries TRBV14 and TRBJ2-3; maybe TRBD1 (6 bases). In germline, CDR1 is SGHDN, CDR2 FVKESK. V dropped 0 bases and J dropped 5 bases, with 21 bases sitting between them. CDR3 size: 18 residues. CDR3 loop: CASSQEQFPRGSEDTQYF. In DNA form, the CDR3 reads TGTGCCAGCAGCCAAGAACAATTTCCGAGGGGGAGTGAAGATACGCAGTATTTT. Supplemented by reference TRBV14 and TRBJ2-3, the full variable domain reads EAGVTQFPSHSVIEKGQTVTLRCDPISGHDNLYWYRRVMGKEIKFLLHFVKESKQDESGMPNNRFLAERTGGTYSTLKVQPAELEDSGVYFCASSQEQFPRGSEDTQYFGPGTRLTVL.

The V gene is TRBV4-1, the J gene TRBJ2-1, with TRBD2 matching over 8 bases. Germline CDR1 and CDR2: MGHRA and YSYEKL. The CDR3 totals 14 residues. V lost 3 bases to trimming and J lost 7 bases; unmatched junction nucleotides: 5. As DNA, the CDR3 is TGCGCCAGCAGCCAGTTGCGGGGGGTGAATGAGCAGTTCTTC. This codes for CASSQLRGVNEQFF.

This chain joins TRBV2 and TRBJ1-2; no reliable D call. V was pared by 8 bases and J by 4 bases, with 5 bases between. CDR3 length equals 10 residues. Germline assignment: CDR1 SNHLY and CDR2 FYNNEI. The CDR3 sequence: CASGAYGYTF. The CDR3 nucleotides read TGTGCCAGCGGTGCCTATGGCTACACCTTC.

CDR3 in DNA: TGTGCCAGCAGAAGGCACTCCTCTGGAAACACCATATATTTT. Protein sequence: CASRRHSSGNTIYF. The chain employs TRBV9 and TRBJ1-3; D unclear. The CDR3 length is 14 residues. V gave up 5 bases and J gave up 0 bases, with 9 bases separating them. Germline CDR1 and CDR2: SGDLS and YYNGEE.

This clonotype was observed a handful of times. The chain couples TRBV9 to TRBJ2-3; D not resolved. CDR1 and CDR2 from the germline V gene are SGDLS and YYNGEE. V was trimmed by 4 bases and J by 0 bases, leaving 9 bases between them. This CDR3 comprises 14 residues. The DNA of the CDR3 is TGTGCCAGCAGCTGGTACGCTAGCACAGATACGCAGTATTTT. Its translation is CASSWYASTDTQYF.

This clonotype turned up a few times. This chain links TRBV12-3 or TRBV12-4 with TRBJ1-4; D uncertain. The V end lost 0 bases, the J end lost 4 bases, and 9 bases lay between the germline ends. The CDR3 is 15 residues long. CDR3 sequence reads: CASSLARASNEKLFF. The CDR3, as DNA: TGTGCCAGCAGTTTAGCGAGGGCTAGTAATGAAAAACTGTTTTTT.

This clonotype was seen a few times. The chain carries TRBV2 and TRBJ1-4; D is possibly TRBD1 (5 bases). CDR1 is SNHLY, CDR2 FYNNEI, per germline. V lost 2 bases and J lost 6, with 7 bases in between. The CDR3 runs 13 residues. As DNA, the CDR3 is TGTGCCAGCAGTGAAAGAGGGGATGAAAAACTGTTTTTT. As protein: CASSERGDEKLFF.